Reported below is one T cell receptor beta chain. Its antigen is unidentified. The data were taken from a study of T cell repertoires in cytomegalovirus infection. Study context: CMV epitopes used comprised recently identified HLA-C-restricted ones and well-studied HLA-B-restricted ones. Based on public TCR beta signatures, there were indications of CMV infection and of a matching HLA type.

V lost 1 base to trimming and J lost 3 bases; unmatched junction nucleotides: 17. The CDR3 spans 20 residues. CDR1 is SGHVS, CDR2 FNYEAQ, per germline. TCRdb reprocessed the reads with MiXCR, giving one entry per CDR3 protein. The sample lists under 850,000 distinct CDR3 sequences, roughly 36% seen once, with approximately 18% in the top ten. V is TRBV7-6 and J is TRBJ2-1; TRBD2 aligns across 8 bases. The material sequenced was cultured PBMCs, taken from culture after CMV antigen stimulation. The source of this sequence is a human donor in good health (CMV status not recorded). Some clones in this sample may be carry-over from other donors' samples. The CDR3 here is CASSLGPGGGARGFYNEQFF. In DNA, the CDR3 is TGTGCCAGCAGCTTAGGGCCGGGGGGGGGCGCACGGGGTTTCTACAATGAGCAGTTCTTC.